These T cell receptor beta chains were read from a single sample in a study of T cell responses to AZD1222 COVID-19 vaccine. Method: immunoSEQ multiplex PCR; TCRdb's copy keeps in-frame clones and lacks some. This table has 65,000 to 75,000 clones, around four fifths appearing once. This specimen consisted of peripheral blood, obtained on day 0 of AZD1222 vaccination. The source of these receptors is an adult in good health. CDR3s include the opening cysteine and the closing phenylalanine or tryptophan. Fields, in order: V gene, clone size, D gene, J gene, CDR3 DNA, CDR3 protein. The D gene is left open where the match is weak. Clone size appears in some rows only: once, few, many, or a class for an expanded clone.

>TRBV5-4|NA|TRBD1|TRBJ1-3
TGTGCCAGCAGCTTCGGACAGGGAGACTACTCTGGAAACACCATATATTTT
CASSFGQGDYSGNTIYF
>TRBV3-1/TRBV3-2|NA|NA|TRBJ1-5
TGTGCCAGCAGCCAATCGGGAGGGGGCAATCAGCCCCAGCATTTT
CASSQSGGGNQPQHF
>TRBV3-1/TRBV3-2|NA|NA|TRBJ1-1
TGTGCCAGCAGCCTTGTAGAGGGGGCTGAAGCTTTCTTT
CASSLVEGAEAFF
>TRBV6-5|NA|NA|TRBJ2-7
TGTGCCAGCCTAACAGGTTACTCCTACGAGCAGTACTTC
CASLTGYSYEQYF
>TRBV4-1|once|NA|TRBJ2-1
TGCGCCAGCAGCCAGGGACCTAGCTCCTACAATGAGCAGTTCTTC
CASSQGPSSYNEQFF
>TRBV18|NA|NA|TRBJ2-6
TGTGCCAGCTCACCACCTGGGGCCAACGTCCTGACTTTC
CASSPPGANVLTF
>TRBV7-5|NA|NA|TRBJ2-5
TGTGTCAGAAGCCCGCGGATTCTAGCGGGGGCCCTCCAAGAGACCCAGTACTTC
CVRSPRILAGALQETQYF
>TRBV4-2|NA|NA|TRBJ2-3
TGTGCCAGCAGCCAAGACGTAGGCACAGATACGCAGTATTTT
CASSQDVGTDTQYF
>TRBV19|NA|TRBD2|TRBJ2-1
TGTGCCAGTAGTATAGTCGGGGGGGCCGGTGAGCAGTTCTTC
CASSIVGGAGEQFF
>TRBV7-7|NA|TRBD1|TRBJ2-6
TGTGCTAGCAGCCCGACAGGGGGGGATCCCTCTGGGGCCAACGTCCTGACTTTC
CASSPTGGDPSGANVLTF
>TRBV19|NA|NA|TRBJ2-2
TGTGCCAGTAGTTCGGGGGTTTACACCGGGGAGCTGTTTTTT
CASSSGVYTGELFF
>TRBV9|NA|TRBD2|TRBJ2-1
TGTGCCAGCAGCGTAGGCCTAGCGGGGGGTGACAATGAGCAGTTCTTC
CASSVGLAGGDNEQFF
>TRBV29-1|NA|NA|TRBJ2-2
TGCAGCGCAACGCACGGCGGGGAGCTGTTTTTT
CSATHGGELFF
>TRBV28|few|TRBD1|TRBJ1-5
TGTGCCAGCAGCCCAGGGGGAGAGGGCAATCAGCCCCAGCATTTT
CASSPGGEGNQPQHF
>TRBV28|NA|TRBD1|TRBJ1-2
TGTGCCAGCAGTTTTAATTTTAGGCAGGGGGCGAACTATGGCTACACCTTC
CASSFNFRQGANYGYTF
>TRBV4-2|few|NA|TRBJ1-2
TGTGCCAGCAGCCAATCTGAGGTTGGCTACACCTTC
CASSQSEVGYTF
>TRBV6-5|NA|TRBD1|TRBJ2-5
TGTGCCAGCAGTAGACGGACAGGACGCAGGGAGACCCAGTACTTC
CASSRRTGRRETQYF
>TRBV28|NA|TRBD1|TRBJ2-3
TGTGCCAGCAGTCGACAGGGACCAGATACGCAGTATTTT
CASSRQGPDTQYF
>TRBV6-6|NA|NA|TRBJ1-4
TGTGCCAGCAGGAGGACGTTCGAGAATGAAAAACTGTTTTTT
CASRRTFENEKLFF
>TRBV29-1|once|NA|TRBJ2-3
TGCAGCGTTGAGACCCACACAGATACGCAGTATTTT
CSVETHTDTQYF
>TRBV27|once|TRBD1|TRBJ1-5
TGTGCCAGCAGTTCATCGACAGGGCTTCGCAATCAGCCCCAGCATTTT
CASSSSTGLRNQPQHF
>TRBV7-2|NA|TRBD2|TRBJ2-3
TGTGCCAGCAGCTTATCCCTAGCGGGAGTTTTAGATACGCAGTATTTT
CASSLSLAGVLDTQYF
>TRBV27|NA|TRBD2|TRBJ2-3
TGTGCCAGCAGTTCGGGGGGGCTAGCGGGAGGGCCGGAGTATTTT
CASSSGGLAGGPEYF
>TRBV3-1/TRBV3-2|NA|NA|TRBJ2-7
TGTGCCAGCAGCCGGGGAACCTACGAGCAGTACTTC
CASSRGTYEQYF
>TRBV19|NA|NA|TRBJ1-2
TGTGCCAGTAGTATCTCGGCGGGGAACTATGGCTACACCTTC
CASSISAGNYGYTF
>TRBV19|once|TRBD1|TRBJ2-2
TGTGCCAGTAGGTTCCGGGACAGTATAACCACCGGGGAGCTGTTTTTT
CASRFRDSITTGELFF
>TRBV18|NA|TRBD1|TRBJ1-1
TGTGCCAGCTCACGACAGGGCGGGAACACTGAAGCTTTCTTT
CASSRQGGNTEAFF
>TRBV28|NA|NA|TRBJ2-7
TGTGCCAGCAGTATCACAGGGTCCCACGAGCAGTACTTC
CASSITGSHEQYF
>TRBV27|NA|TRBD1|TRBJ2-7
TGTGCCAGCAGCCAGGGGGCGAGGGACTACGAGCAGTACTTC
CASSQGARDYEQYF
>TRBV4-3|NA|NA|TRBJ1-2
TGCGCCAGCAGCCAAGAAGAGGGGGAGGGTCCCACTTATGGCTACACCTTC
CASSQEEGEGPTYGYTF
>TRBV5-5|NA|NA|TRBJ2-7
TGTGCCAGCAGCCCAGATGTCGACTACGAGCAGTACTTC
CASSPDVDYEQYF
>TRBV7-6|NA|NA|TRBJ2-5
TGTGCCAGCAGCTTAAACGTTGGGGGAGGAGAGACCCAGTACTTC
CASSLNVGGGETQYF
>TRBV7-2|once|TRBD1|TRBJ1-3
TGTGCCAGCAGCCTCGGACAGGGGCGCTCTGGAAACACCATATATTTT
CASSLGQGRSGNTIYF
>TRBV5-1|NA|NA|TRBJ1-2
TGCGCCAGCAGTTCTACCGAATTCCCCGGCGACTATGGCTACACCTTC
CASSSTEFPGDYGYTF
>TRBV7-2|NA|NA|TRBJ2-7
TGTGCCAGCAGCCGGGCAGGGGGGGACGAGCAGTACTTC
CASSRAGGDEQYF
>TRBV7-9|NA|NA|TRBJ1-4
TGTGCCAGCAGCCTCTGGGGCAGGGTTAATGAAAAACTGTTTTTT
CASSLWGRVNEKLFF
>TRBV18|NA|NA|TRBJ1-5
TGTGCCAGCTCACCGCAGGGTGCCGACAGTCAGCCCCAGCATTTT
CASSPQGADSQPQHF
>TRBV30|NA|TRBD1|TRBJ1-2
TGTGCCAGACAAGGACAGGGGGCCTATGGCTACACCTTC
CARQGQGAYGYTF
>TRBV18|NA|NA|TRBJ1-2
TGTGCCAGCTCACCAATGGAGGGTATTAGCTATGGCTACACCTTC
CASSPMEGISYGYTF
>TRBV5-6|NA|NA|TRBJ1-1
TGTGCCAGCAGCCCCCGGGACGGTCTAGAAGCTTTCTTT
CASSPRDGLEAFF
>TRBV2|NA|NA|TRBJ1-2
TGTGCCAGCAGTGAAGGTGGATGGGGCTACACCTTC
CASSEGGWGYTF
>TRBV7-3|NA|NA|TRBJ1-1
TGTGCCAGCAGCTTAACGGCTTCTTGGAACACTGAAGCTTTCTTT
CASSLTASWNTEAFF
>TRBV19|NA|TRBD2|TRBJ2-7
TGTGCCAGTAAGATGCAGCGGGGCTCCTACGAGCAGTACTTC
CASKMQRGSYEQYF
>TRBV11-1|NA|NA|TRBJ2-2
TGTGCCAGCAGTGTAGGAAGCACCGGGGAGCTGTTTTTT
CASSVGSTGELFF
>TRBV7-9|NA|NA|TRBJ1-1
TGTGCCAGCAGCTTAGAAGCGGGGGCACTGAACACTGAAGCTTTCTTT
CASSLEAGALNTEAFF
>TRBV6-1|NA|TRBD1|TRBJ1-4
TGTGCCAGCATCGGACAGGATGAAAATGAAAAACTGTTTTTT
CASIGQDENEKLFF
>TRBV12-3/TRBV12-4|NA|NA|TRBJ1-1
TGTGCCAGCAGCCAGATGAACACTGAAGCTTTCTTT
CASSQMNTEAFF
>TRBV28|NA|TRBD1|TRBJ2-5
TGTGCCAGCAGTTTCCCGGGACAGGGTCTTTCGAAGGTCGATGTGGAGACCCAGTACTTC
CASSFPGQGLSKVDVETQYF
>TRBV11-3|NA|TRBD1|TRBJ1-4
TGTGCCAGCAGCCGTACAGGGGCAGCTAATGAAAAACTGTTTTTT
CASSRTGAANEKLFF
>TRBV28|NA|NA|TRBJ2-4
TGTGCCAGCAGTCAAACCGGGACCACCAAGAACATTCAGTACTTC
CASSQTGTTKNIQYF
>TRBV9|few|NA|TRBJ1-2
TGTGCCAGCAGCCTCACGAACAACTATGGCTACACCTTC
CASSLTNNYGYTF